This entry concerns a single T cell receptor (beta chain). Germline loops: CDR1 SGHRS, CDR2 YFSETQ. The CDR3 is 14 residues long. After removal of 4 bases from V and 5 bases from J, the junction contained 8 bases not matched to a gene. These data come from a study of T cell changes during pregnancy in multiple sclerosis. Profiled with immunoSEQ multiplex PCR; TCRdb holds only in-frame clones, not every one. The table has some 75,000 clones, more than 90% seen once. The clonotype comes from a female donor with multiple sclerosis, enrolled in a pregnancy study. The sample consisted of peripheral blood, taken in the second trimester of pregnancy. The chain has TRBV5-1 and TRBJ2-5; 7 nucleotides agree with TRBD1. CDR3: CASSLQGQRETQYF. The CDR3 region has the DNA TGCGCCAGCAGCCTACAGGGACAGCGGGAGACCCAGTACTTC.